The 23 T cell receptor beta chains presented below share a single source sample, sequenced in a study of T cell repertoires in cytomegalovirus infection. TCRdb analysed the reads with MiXCR anew, one entry per CDR3 protein. This repertoire shows about 830,000 distinct CDR3 sequences, 32% found once; its top ten account for around 11%. No antigen has been assigned to these receptors. The sample was cultured CD8+ T cells from PBMCs, taken from culture after CMV antigen stimulation. The receptors shown here come from a human donor in good health (CMV status not recorded). Some clones in this sample may be carry-over from other donors' samples.

The chain employs TRBV27 and TRBJ1-2, with D perhaps matching TRBD1 (5 bases). Trimming took off 8 bases at V and 6 bases at J, with 22 bases between the two ends. This CDR3 comprises 15 residues. Germline V lookup: CDR1 MNHEY, CDR2 SMNVEV (reference sequence). The CDR3 nucleotides read TGTGCCAGCTCGCCTTTTGGGTTACGGGGGGATGGCTACACCTTC. It is translated as CASSPFGLRGDGYTF.

V is TRBV24-1 and J is TRBJ1-6; no clear D gene. The germline CDR1 and CDR2 sequences are KGHDR and SFDVKD. There are 17 residues in the CDR3. Trimming cost V 3 bases and J 11 bases, with 22 bases left between them. CDR3 protein: CATSDIYLHLQQPPLHF. The CDR3 DNA reads TGTGCCACCAGTGATATCTACCTTCACCTCCAACAACCACCCCTCCACTTT.

The chain joins TRBV7-4 to TRBJ1-6; D might be TRBD1 (5 bases). The CDR3 is 12 residues long. Germline loops: CDR1 SGHVT, CDR2 SQSDAQ. V gave up 11 bases and J gave up 9 bases, with 14 bases separating them. The CDR3 protein is CASGRSGSPLHF. The CDR3 nucleotides are TGTGCCTCGGGGCGGTCGGGTTCACCCCTCCACTTT.

In its sample, this clonotype was seen a few times. The chain links TRBV7-6 to TRBJ1-2; the D gene is possibly TRBD1 (6 bases). Trimming took 5 bases from V and 0 from J, leaving 16 bases between them. The germline V gene has CDR1 SGHVS and CDR2 FNYEAQ. The CDR3 is 16 residues long. CDR3 coding DNA: TGTGCCAGCAGCACTCCTTTAGACAGGCCTAACTATGGCTACACCTTC. Amino acid sequence: CASSTPLDRPNYGYTF. The variable domain in full, completed from reference TRBV7-6 and TRBJ1-2, reads GAGVSQSPRYKVTKRGQDVALRCDPISGHVSLYWYRQALGQGPEFLTYFNYEAQQDKSGLPNDRFSAERPEGSISTLTIQRTEQRDSAMYRCASSTPLDRPNYGYTFGSGTRLTVV.

The chain joins TRBV27 to TRBJ2-1, with D perhaps TRBD1 or TRBD2 (5 bases each). This CDR3 has 13 amino acids. Germline V gives CDR1 MNHEY, CDR2 SMNVEV (reference sequence). Between the trimmed V and J ends, which lost 7 bases and 4 bases, there was a span of 11 bases. DNA of the CDR3: TGTGCCAGCAATCGGGACGGATACAATGAGCAGTTCTTC. The encoded protein is CASNRDGYNEQFF.

This clonotype appeared a few times. A junction end diverges from the germline sequence, so it may reflect a read error. The chain carries TRBV28 and TRBJ1-5; 7 bases line up with TRBD1. Germline V gene sequence: CDR1 MDHEN, CDR2 SYDVKM. CDR3 length equals 18 residues. CDR3 sequence (DNA): TGTGCCAGTAGTTTAAACAGGGGTGCGGGAATTACCAATCAGCCCCAGCATTTT. Encoded protein: CASSLNRGAGITNQPQHF. The variable domain in full, with the rest retrieved from reference TRBV28 and TRBJ1-5, is DVKVTQSSRYLVKRTGEKVFLECVQDMDHENMFWYRQDPGLGLRLIYFSYDVKMKEKGDIPEGYSVSREKKERFSLILESASTNQTSMYLCASSLNRGAGITNQPQHFGDGTRLSIL.

The J gene is TRBJ2-3, the V gene TRBV4-1; TRBD2 matches at 15 bases. V shed 3 bases, J shed 4 bases, and the junction held 2 bases outside the gene matches. The CDR3 loop spans 16 amino acids. Germline values: CDR1 MGHRA, CDR2 YSYEKL. The CDR3 protein is CASSQRTSGGADTQYF. DNA of the CDR3: TGCGCCAGCAGCCAGAGGACTAGCGGGGGGGCAGATACGCAGTATTTT.

V gene TRBV7-9 combines with J gene TRBJ2-2, with D possibly TRBD2 on 7 matching bases. V was pared by 7 bases and J by 4 bases, with 16 bases between. Per the germline V gene, CDR1 is SEHNR and CDR2 is FQNEAQ (reference sequence). The CDR3 has 15 residues. CDR3 region: CASTPRGGGTGELFF. In nucleotides, the CDR3 is TGTGCCAGCACCCCAAGGGGGGGCGGCACCGGGGAGCTGTTTTTT.

The chain couples TRBV12-3 or TRBV12-4 to TRBJ1-2; D is possibly TRBD1 (6 bases). The CDR3 runs to 13 residues. Trimming removed 1 base at V and 4 bases at J, with 7 bases between. CDR3 residues: CASSLVDSYGYTF. The CDR3, as DNA: TGTGCCAGCAGTTTAGTGGACAGCTATGGCTACACCTTC.

This clonotype has at least ten counts. The V call is TRBV7-2, the J call TRBJ1-1; D gene ambiguous. This CDR3 comprises 15 residues. V shed 7 bases and J shed 3 bases, with 18 bases lying between them. Germline lookup yields CDR1 SGHTA and CDR2 FQGNSA. CDR3 nucleotide sequence: TGTGCCAGCACTTTAAGATCAGGAATCGACACTGAAGCTTTCTTT. This encodes CASTLRSGIDTEAFF.

With regard to this clonotype: This may be a read error, as it is one base from a much larger clone. This rearrangement joins TRBV7-9 to TRBJ2-7, with 10 bases matching TRBD2. CDR3 length equals 16 residues. V lost 5 bases and J lost 5; bases outside the gene matches: 12. Germline V gives CDR1 SEHNR, CDR2 FQNEAQ (reference sequence). The CDR3 spells CASSISGGNHFNEQYF. In nucleotides, the CDR3 is TGTGCCAGCAGCATTAGCGGGGGGAATCACTTTAACGAGCAGTACTTC. Based on the CDR3 plus reference TRBV7-9 and TRBJ2-7, the full variable domain is DTGVSQNPRHKITKRGQNVTFRCDPISEHNRLYWYRQTLGQGPEFLTYFQNEAQLEKSRLLSDRFSAERPKGSFSTLEIQRTEQGDSAMYLCASSISGGNHFNEQYFGPGTRLTVT.

The sample holds a few counts of this clonotype. The chain employs TRBV12-5 and TRBJ1-2, with 7 bases matching TRBD1. Per germline, CDR1 LGHNT and CDR2 FRNRAP. The CDR3 is 15 amino acids. J was trimmed by 4 bases and V by 1 base; bases with no gene match: 6. The CDR3 nucleotides read TGTGCTAGTGGTTTGGGGACAGGCGGGGCCTATGGCTACACCTTC. Its protein is CASGLGTGGAYGYTF.

The J gene is TRBJ2-5, the V gene TRBV9; 8 bases map to TRBD2. V shed 0 bases and J 5 bases; nucleotides not matched to a gene: 12. The germline CDR1 and CDR2 sequences are SGDLS and YYNGEE. There are 17 residues in the CDR3. The CDR3, as DNA: TGTGCCAGCAGCGTAGACTCTCCGGGACTAGAGGGTGAGACCCAGTACTTC. It specifies CASSVDSPGLEGETQYF.

The genes are TRBV29-1 and TRBJ1-1; 8 bases align to TRBD1. Per the germline V gene, CDR1 is SQVTM and CDR2 is ANQGSEA. This CDR3 contains 12 residues. After removal of 5 bases from V and 3 bases from J, the junction contained 2 bases not matched to a gene. The CDR3 is CSVQGAYTEAFF. For the CDR3, the DNA is TGCAGCGTTCAGGGGGCGTACACTGAAGCTTTCTTT.

This clonotype has at least ten counts. V is TRBV25-1 and J is TRBJ1-2; weak D call: TRBD1 (5 bases). CDR3 length equals 13 residues. Germline V gene data show CDR1 as MGHDK and CDR2 as SYGVNS. The V end lost 8 bases, the J end lost 2 bases, and 12 bases lay between the germline ends. The CDR3 here is CASRPQGNYGYTF. DNA for the CDR3: TGTGCCAGCCGCCCGCAGGGAAACTATGGCTACACCTTC.

The V gene is TRBV12-5, the J gene TRBJ2-2; TRBD1 agrees at 10 bases. The CDR3 has 15 amino acids. In germline, CDR1 is LGHNT, CDR2 FRNRAP. The V gene end was trimmed by 5 bases and the J gene end by 4 bases; junction bases not matched to a gene: 4. As DNA, the CDR3 is TGTGCTAGTGGTGGGGACAGGGGACCCACCGGGGAGCTGTTTTTT. This codes for CASGGDRGPTGELFF.

This clonotype was seen at least ten times. CDR3 protein: CASSLDNGHLLYGYTF. The CDR3 DNA reads TGTGCCAGCAGCCTCGATAACGGACACTTATTGTATGGCTACACCTTC. The rearrangement joins TRBV7-2 to TRBJ1-2; TRBD1 might be the D (5 bases). With 5 bases removed from V and 5 bases from J, the gap between germline ends came to 21 bases. This CDR3 has 16 residues. Germline CDR1 reads SGHTA; CDR2 reads FQGNSA.

This clonotype was observed a few times. The rearrangement uses TRBV7-9 and TRBJ2-3; TRBD1 agrees at 9 bases. Germline trimming cut 6 bases from V and 7 bases from J; bases unmatched to any gene: 2. This CDR3 has 12 amino acids. Looked up from germline, CDR1 is SEHNR and CDR2 is FQNEAQ (reference sequence). CDR3 residues: CASRQGANTQYF. The CDR3 DNA sequence: TGTGCCAGCAGACAGGGGGCAAATACGCAGTATTTT.

This rearrangement joins TRBV28 to TRBJ2-2; TRBD2 matches at 13 bases. CDR1 and CDR2 (germline): MDHEN, SYDVKM. Trimming removed 6 bases from V and 3 bases from J; junction bases left unmatched: 7. The CDR3 is 17 amino acids. This chain's CDR3 is CASRTSGGAFDTGELFF. The CDR3 DNA follows: TGTGCCAGCAGAACTAGCGGGGGGGCATTTGACACCGGGGAGCTGTTTTTT.

This sequence joins TRBV5-1 and TRBJ2-1; 7 bases are shared with TRBD2. Trimming at V came to 6 bases and at J to 4 bases, leaving 13 bases not matched to a gene. This CDR3 contains 16 residues. Germline values: CDR1 SGHRS, CDR2 YFSETQ. CDR3 sequence reads: CASTLIAGGKYNEQFF. The CDR3 DNA reads as TGCGCCAGCACCCTTATAGCGGGCGGGAAGTACAATGAGCAGTTCTTC.

The chain joins TRBV2 to TRBJ2-7; tentatively, D is TRBD1 (5 bases). With 6 bases removed from V and 0 bases from J, the gap between germline ends came to 18 bases. Germline loops: CDR1 SNHLY, CDR2 FYNNEI. The CDR3 is made up of 16 amino acids. The DNA for the CDR3 is TGTGCCAGCAGCCCCGGTGGTCAGGGTTTCTCCTACGAGCAGTACGTC. This sequence encodes CASSPGGQGFSYEQYV.

There are many counts of this clonotype. The chain is built from TRBV7-6 and TRBJ1-1, with 8 nucleotides matching TRBD1. V lost 5 bases to trimming and J lost 1 base; unmatched junction nucleotides: 6. The CDR3 is made up of 15 amino acids. The V gene's germline CDR1 is SGHVS and CDR2 FNYEAQ. CDR3 DNA: TGTGCCAGCAGCCCGGACAGGGAGGGGAACACTGAAGCTTTCTTT. Translating it yields CASSPDREGNTEAFF.

The chain joins TRBV3-1 to TRBJ2-3; the D gene is possibly TRBD2 (5 bases). Germline V gives CDR1 LGHDT, CDR2 YNNKEL (reference sequence). V was clipped by 2 bases and J by 0 bases, with 15 bases between them. The CDR3 runs to 17 residues. CDR3 in amino acids: CASSQPQRLPSTDTQYF. The CDR3 coding sequence is TGTGCCAGCAGCCAACCCCAACGACTACCAAGCACAGATACGCAGTATTTT.